Below, 6 T cell receptor beta chains from the same sample are listed, as sequenced in a study of cytomegalovirus exposure and HLA in healthy donors. The PCR used 60 Vbeta and 13 Jbeta primers. Assay: immunoSEQ multiplex PCR; the TCRdb copy retains only in-frame clones and omits some. Of under 200,000 clones in the sample, 80% were seen once. Sequences were obtained from PBMCs. These receptors were collected from a woman aged 45-59 years in good health and CMV-seropositive.

The V call is TRBV19, the J call TRBJ1-2; no clear D. Germline V gene data show CDR1 as LNHDA and CDR2 as SQIVND (reference sequence). The CDR3 is made up of 14 amino acids. Trimming removed 2 bases from V and 5 bases from J, with 12 bases in between. This chain's CDR3 is CASSIPTETYGYTF. The CDR3 DNA reads TGTGCCAGTAGTATACCGACTGAGACGTATGGCTACACCTTC.

The chain recombines TRBV9 with TRBJ1-4, with D tentatively TRBD1 (5 bases). Germline V gene data show CDR1 as SGDLS and CDR2 as YYNGEE. Trimming removed 2 bases at V and 6 bases at J, with 14 bases between. CDR3 size: 15 residues. The DNA of the CDR3 is TGTGCCAGCAGCGTTGGGGCAGGCGCCTATGAAAAACTGTTTTTT. This sequence encodes CASSVGAGAYEKLFF.

This clone was observed a handful of times. This chain joins TRBV29-1 and TRBJ1-6; a weak D match, TRBD1 (6 bases). V shed 5 bases and J shed 6 bases, with 17 bases lying between them. Germline V gene data show CDR1 as SQVTM and CDR2 as ANQGSEA. CDR3 size: 15 residues. The CDR3 sequence: CSVLAGTSPNSPLHF. The CDR3 DNA reads as TGCAGCGTTTTAGCCGGGACATCGCCTAATTCACCCCTCCACTTT.

The chain carries TRBV28 and TRBJ2-7; no reliable D call. Looked up from germline, CDR1 is MDHEN and CDR2 is SYDVKM. Trimming took 5 bases from V and 2 from J, leaving 16 bases between them. This CDR3 is 15 amino acids long. The CDR3 loop is CASSPLGVRAYEQYF. CDR3 DNA: TGTGCCAGCAGTCCGTTAGGAGTTCGGGCCTACGAGCAGTACTTC.

The genes are TRBV18 and TRBJ2-1, with a possible D match to TRBD2 (6 bases). The CDR3 runs to 16 residues. Germline assignment: CDR1 KGHSH and CDR2 LQKENI. V was clipped by 3 bases and J by 0 bases, with 12 bases between them. The CDR3 DNA is TGTGCCAGCTCACCTTCCTGGCGGGACTCCTACAATGAGCAGTTCTTC. As protein: CASSPSWRDSYNEQFF.

The V call is TRBV29-1, the J call TRBJ1-1; possibly TRBD1 for D (5 bases). This CDR3 contains 13 residues. Germline CDR1 reads SQVTM; CDR2 reads ANQGSEA. V gave up 3 bases and J gave up 5 bases, with 13 bases separating them. The CDR3 loop reads CSVEARARTEAFF. CDR3 coding DNA: TGCAGCGTTGAGGCCAGGGCGAGGACTGAAGCTTTCTTT.